Reported below is one T cell receptor (beta chain). The data belong to a study of cytomegalovirus exposure and HLA in healthy donors. The CDR3 is 15 amino acids. Primers: 60 Vbeta forward and 13 Jbeta reverse. Data came from immunoSEQ multiplex PCR; TCRdb stores just in-frame clones and leaves some out. This repertoire shows more than 85,000 clones, 60% to 85% found once; its top ten account for roughly 5.7%. The chain is built from TRBV21-1 and TRBJ1-1; the DNA was not used to check the table's D call, TRBD1. TRBV21-1 is recorded as a pseudogene. Sequenced: PBMCs. This receptor was taken from a male donor in good health and CMV-seronegative. CDR3 residues: CASSKDGQANTEAFF. The CDR3 region has the DNA TGTGCCAGCAGCAAAGATGGACAGGCGAACACTGAAGCTTTCTTT.